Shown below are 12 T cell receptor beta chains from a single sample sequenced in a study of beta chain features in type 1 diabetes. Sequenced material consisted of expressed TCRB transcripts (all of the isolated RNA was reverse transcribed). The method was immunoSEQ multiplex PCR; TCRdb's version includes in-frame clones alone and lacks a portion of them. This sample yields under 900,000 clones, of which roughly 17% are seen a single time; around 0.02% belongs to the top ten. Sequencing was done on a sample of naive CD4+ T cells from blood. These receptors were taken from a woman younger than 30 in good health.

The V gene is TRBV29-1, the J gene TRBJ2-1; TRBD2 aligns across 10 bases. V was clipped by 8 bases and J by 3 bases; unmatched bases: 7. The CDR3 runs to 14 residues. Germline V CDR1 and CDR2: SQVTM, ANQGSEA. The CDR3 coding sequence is TGCAGCTTCTCGGGACTAGCGAACTACAATGAGCAGTTCTTC. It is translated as CSFSGLANYNEQFF.

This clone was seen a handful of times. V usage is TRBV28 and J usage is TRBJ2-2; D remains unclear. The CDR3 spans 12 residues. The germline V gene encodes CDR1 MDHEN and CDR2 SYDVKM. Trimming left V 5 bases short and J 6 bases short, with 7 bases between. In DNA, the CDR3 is TGTGCCAGCAGTCTCCCGGCCGGGGAGCTGTTTTTT. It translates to CASSLPAGELFF.

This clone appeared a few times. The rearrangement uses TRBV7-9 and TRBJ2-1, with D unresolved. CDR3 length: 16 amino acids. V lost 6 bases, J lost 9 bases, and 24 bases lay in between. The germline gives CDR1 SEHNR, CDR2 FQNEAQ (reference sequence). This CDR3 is CASSPSHLLVGVEQFF. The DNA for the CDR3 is TGTGCCAGCAGTCCTTCCCACTTGCTCGTTGGTGTTGAGCAGTTCTTC.

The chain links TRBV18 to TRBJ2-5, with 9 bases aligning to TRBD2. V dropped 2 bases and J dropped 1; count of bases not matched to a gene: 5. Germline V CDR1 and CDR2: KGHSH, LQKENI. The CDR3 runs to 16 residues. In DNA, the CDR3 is TGTGCCAGCTCACCAGCTAGCGGGGCCACCCAAGAGACCCAGTACTTC. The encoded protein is CASSPASGATQETQYF.

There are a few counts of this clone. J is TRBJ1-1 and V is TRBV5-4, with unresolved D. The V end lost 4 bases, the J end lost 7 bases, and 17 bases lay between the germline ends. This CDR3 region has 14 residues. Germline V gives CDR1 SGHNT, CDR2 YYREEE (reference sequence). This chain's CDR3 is CASSPLSEAHEAFF. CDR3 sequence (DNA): TGTGCCAGCAGCCCCCTTAGTGAGGCCCATGAAGCTTTCTTT.

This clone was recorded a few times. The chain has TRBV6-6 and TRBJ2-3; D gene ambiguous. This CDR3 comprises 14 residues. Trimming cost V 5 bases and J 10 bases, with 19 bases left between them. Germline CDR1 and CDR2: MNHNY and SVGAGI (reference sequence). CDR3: CASSPEFGPKAQYF. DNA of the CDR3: TGTGCCAGCAGTCCAGAATTCGGACCAAAGGCGCAGTATTTT.

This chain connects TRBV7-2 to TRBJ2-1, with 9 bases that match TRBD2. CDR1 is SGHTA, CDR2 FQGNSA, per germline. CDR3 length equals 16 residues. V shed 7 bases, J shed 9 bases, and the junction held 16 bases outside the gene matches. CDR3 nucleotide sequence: TGTGCCAGCATCACGGACGTCGCGGGAGGGACCACTGAGCAGTTCTTC. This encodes CASITDVAGGTTEQFF. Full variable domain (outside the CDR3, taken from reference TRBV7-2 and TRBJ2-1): GAGVSQSPSNKVTEKGKDVELRCDPISGHTALYWYRQSLGQGLEFLIYFQGNSAPDKSGLPSDRFSAERTGGSVSTLTIQRTQQEDSAVYLCASITDVAGGTTEQFFGPGTRLTVL.

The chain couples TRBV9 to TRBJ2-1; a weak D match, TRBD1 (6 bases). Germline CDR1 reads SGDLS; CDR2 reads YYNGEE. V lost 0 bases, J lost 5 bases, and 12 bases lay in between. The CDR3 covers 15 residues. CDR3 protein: CASSVGPTGNNEQFF. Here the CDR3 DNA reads TGTGCCAGCAGCGTAGGTCCTACAGGGAACAATGAGCAGTTCTTC.

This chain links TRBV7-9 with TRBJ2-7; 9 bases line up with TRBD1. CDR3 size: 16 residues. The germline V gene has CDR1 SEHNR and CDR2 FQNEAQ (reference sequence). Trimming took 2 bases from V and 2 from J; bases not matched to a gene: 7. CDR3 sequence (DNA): TGTGCCAGCAGCTTAAGAAGGACAGGGGATACCTACGAGCAGTACTTC. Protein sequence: CASSLRRTGDTYEQYF.

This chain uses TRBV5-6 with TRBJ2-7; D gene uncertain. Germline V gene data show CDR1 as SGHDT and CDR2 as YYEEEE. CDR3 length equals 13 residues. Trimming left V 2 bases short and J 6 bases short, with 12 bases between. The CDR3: CASSFDRRTEQYF. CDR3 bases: TGTGCCAGCAGCTTCGACCGGCGGACCGAGCAGTACTTC. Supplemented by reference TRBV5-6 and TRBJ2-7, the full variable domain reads DAGVTQSPTHLIKTRGQQVTLRCSPKSGHDTVSWYQQALGQGPQFIFQYYEEEERQRGNFPDRFSGHQFPNYSSELNVNALLLGDSALYLCASSFDRRTEQYFGPGTRLTVT.

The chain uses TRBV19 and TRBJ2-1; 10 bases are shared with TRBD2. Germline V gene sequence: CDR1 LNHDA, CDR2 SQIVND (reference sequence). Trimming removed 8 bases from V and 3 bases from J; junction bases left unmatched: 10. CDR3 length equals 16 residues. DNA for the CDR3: TGTGCCAGTCGCCATCTGCTAGCGGGAGACTACAATGAGCAGTTCTTC. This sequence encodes CASRHLLAGDYNEQFF.

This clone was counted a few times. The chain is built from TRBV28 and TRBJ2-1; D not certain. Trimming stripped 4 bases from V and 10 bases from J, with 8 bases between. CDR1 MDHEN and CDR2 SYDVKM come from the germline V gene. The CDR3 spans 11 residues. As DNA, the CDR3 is TGTGCCAGCAGTTCTCCGCGAGAGCAGTTCTTC. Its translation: CASSSPREQFF. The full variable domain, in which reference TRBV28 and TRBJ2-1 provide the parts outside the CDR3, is DVKVTQSSRYLVKRTGEKVFLECVQDMDHENMFWYRQDPGLGLRLIYFSYDVKMKEKGDIPEGYSVSREKKERFSLILESASTNQTSMYLCASSSPREQFFGPGTRLTVL.